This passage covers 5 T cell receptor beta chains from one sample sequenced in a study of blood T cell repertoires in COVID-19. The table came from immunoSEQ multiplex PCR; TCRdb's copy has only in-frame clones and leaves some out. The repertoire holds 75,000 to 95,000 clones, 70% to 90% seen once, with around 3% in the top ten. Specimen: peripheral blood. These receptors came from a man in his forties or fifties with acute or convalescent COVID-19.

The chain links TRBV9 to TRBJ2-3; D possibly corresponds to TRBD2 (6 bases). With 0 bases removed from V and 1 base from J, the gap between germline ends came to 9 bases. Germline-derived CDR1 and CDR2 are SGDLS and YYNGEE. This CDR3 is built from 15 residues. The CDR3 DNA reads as TGTGCCAGCAGCGTAGGTGGACTACGCACAGATACGCAGTATTTT. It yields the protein CASSVGGLRTDTQYF.

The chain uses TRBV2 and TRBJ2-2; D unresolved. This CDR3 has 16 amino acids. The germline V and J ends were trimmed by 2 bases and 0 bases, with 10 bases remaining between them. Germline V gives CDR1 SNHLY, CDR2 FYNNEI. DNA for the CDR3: TGTGCCAGCAGTGAATTCGGGTGGTCGAACACCGGGGAGCTGTTTTTT. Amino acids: CASSEFGWSNTGELFF.

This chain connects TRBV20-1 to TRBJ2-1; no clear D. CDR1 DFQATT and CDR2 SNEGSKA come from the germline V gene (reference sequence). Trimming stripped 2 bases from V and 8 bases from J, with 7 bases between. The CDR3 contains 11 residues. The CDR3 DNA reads TGCAGTGCTAGATCCCGCGATGAGCAGTTCTTC. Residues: CSARSRDEQFF.

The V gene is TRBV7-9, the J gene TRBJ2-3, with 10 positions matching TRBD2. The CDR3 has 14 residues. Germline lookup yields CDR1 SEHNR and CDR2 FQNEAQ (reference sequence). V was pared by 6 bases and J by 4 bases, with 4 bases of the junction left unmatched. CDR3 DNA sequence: TGTGCCAGCAGAGTTAGCGGGAGGTCAGATACGCAGTATTTT. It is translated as CASRVSGRSDTQYF.

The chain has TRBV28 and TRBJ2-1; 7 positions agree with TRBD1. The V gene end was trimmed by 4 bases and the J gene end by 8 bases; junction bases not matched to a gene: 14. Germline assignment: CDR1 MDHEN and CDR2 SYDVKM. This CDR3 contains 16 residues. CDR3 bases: TGTGCCAGCAGTTCCTTTCGGGACAGATCCCAACATGAGCAGTTCTTC. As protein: CASSSFRDRSQHEQFF.